Detailed here is one T cell receptor (beta chain). The antigen is undetermined. This same CDR3 is encoded by further DNA sequences in the sample. This PCR relied on a set of 60 Vbeta primers and 13 Jbeta primers. Sequencing used immunoSEQ multiplex PCR; TCRdb keeps in-frame clones, though not all of them. Here the sample spans approximately 210,000 clones, about four fifths being singletons. The CDR3 runs to 14 residues. Trimming shortened V by 2 bases and J by 2 bases, and 10 bases separated the two germline ends. The V gene's germline CDR1 is PRHDT and CDR2 FYEKMQ (reference sequence). This entry belongs to a study of cytomegalovirus exposure and HLA in healthy donors. Study outcomes and limitations: For most TCR sequences rarity was the rule, although some public TCRs occurred in many donors. Donors were assumed by presence/absence analyses to have roughly uniform sequencing depth.

The chain recombines TRBV13 with TRBJ2-7; possible D gene TRBD2, 6 bases. The sequence was collected from a man between 18 and 35 years old in good health and CMV-seronegative. Sequencing used PBMCs. As DNA, the CDR3 is TGTGCCAGCAGCTTACGCGGGGCGGCCTACGAGCAGTACTTC. Protein product: CASSLRGAAYEQYF.